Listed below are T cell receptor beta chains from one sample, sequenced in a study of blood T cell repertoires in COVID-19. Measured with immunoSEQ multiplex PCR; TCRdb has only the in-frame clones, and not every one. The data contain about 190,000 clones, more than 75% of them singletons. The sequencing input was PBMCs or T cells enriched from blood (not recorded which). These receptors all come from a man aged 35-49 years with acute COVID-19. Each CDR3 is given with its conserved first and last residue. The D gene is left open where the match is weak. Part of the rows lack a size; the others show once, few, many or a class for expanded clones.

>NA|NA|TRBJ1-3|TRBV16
TGTGCCAGCAGCAACTCCGGCGGAGGAAACACCATATATTTT
CASSNSGGGNTIYF
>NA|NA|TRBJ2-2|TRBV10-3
TGTGCCATCAGGCCTGGCGGGATGAACACCGGGGAGCTGTTTTTT
CAIRPGGMNTGELFF
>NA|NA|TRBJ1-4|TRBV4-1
TGCGCCAGCAGCCAAACGCAGGGGCGGACTAATGAAAAACTGTTTTTT
CASSQTQGRTNEKLFF
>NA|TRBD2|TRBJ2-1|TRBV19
TGTGCCAGTAGTATGATGACTAGCGGACTCAATGAGCAGTTCTTC
CASSMMTSGLNEQFF
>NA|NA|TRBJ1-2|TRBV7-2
TGTGCCAGCAGCGCCTTAGCGAGTGGCTACACCTTC
CASSALASGYTF
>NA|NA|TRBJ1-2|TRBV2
TGTGCCAGCAGCGCAGAGGTTCACTATGGCTACACCTTC
CASSAEVHYGYTF
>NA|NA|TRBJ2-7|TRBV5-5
TGTGCCAGCAGCTTCCGGAGTCCGGGACAAAACTACGAGCAGTACTTC
CASSFRSPGQNYEQYF
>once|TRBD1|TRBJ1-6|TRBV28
TGTGCCAGCAGTTTATTGGGGACAGCAATTAATTCACCCCTCCACTTT
CASSLLGTAINSPLHF
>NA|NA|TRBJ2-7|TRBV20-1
TGCAGTCCACAGGGCCGCTACGAGCAGTACTTC
CSPQGRYEQYF
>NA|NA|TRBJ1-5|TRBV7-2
TGTGCCAGCAGCTCAGGGTGGACGCCAAATTTT
CASSSGWTPNF
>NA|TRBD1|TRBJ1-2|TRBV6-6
TGTGCCAGCAGTCTACACCAGGGGGCCCCCTCTCTCTATGGCTACACCTTC
CASSLHQGAPSLYGYTF
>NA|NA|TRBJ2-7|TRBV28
TGTGCCAGCAAAGTCTTGGGCGTCTACGAGCAGTACTTC
CASKVLGVYEQYF
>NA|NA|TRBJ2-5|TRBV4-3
TGCGCCAGCAGCCAAGATTGGTTAGCCGCGTACCAAGAGACCCAGTACTTC
CASSQDWLAAYQETQYF
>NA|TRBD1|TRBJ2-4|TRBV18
TGTGCCAGCTCACCTCGGGACAGGGGGAACATTCAGTACTTC
CASSPRDRGNIQYF
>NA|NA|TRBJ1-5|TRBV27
TGTGCCAGCAGTTCAGGGGCTACTAGCAATCAGCCCCAGCATTTT
CASSSGATSNQPQHF
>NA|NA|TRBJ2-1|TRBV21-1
TGTGCCAGCAGCTCCCAAACAGGGACGAGAACCTACAATGAGCAGTTCTTC
CASSSQTGTRTYNEQFF
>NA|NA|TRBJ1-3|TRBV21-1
TGTGCCAGCAGCAAAGGTAGGGGGCCGAGTGGAAACACCATATATTTT
CASSKGRGPSGNTIYF
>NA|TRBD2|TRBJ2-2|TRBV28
TGTGCCAGCAGCCCGGGAGGGTGGACCGGGGAGCTGTTTTTT
CASSPGGWTGELFF
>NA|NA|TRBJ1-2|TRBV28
TGTGCCAGCAGTTTTAGGGGGGGTGAGGGCTACACCTTC
CASSFRGGEGYTF
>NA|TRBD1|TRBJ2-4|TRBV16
TGTGCCAGCAGCCAGCGAGGGACAGCACTAGCCAAAAACATTCAGTACTTC
CASSQRGTALAKNIQYF
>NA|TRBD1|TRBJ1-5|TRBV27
TGTGCCAGCAGTGGGACAGGGGTTGGGCCCCAGCATTTT
CASSGTGVGPQHF
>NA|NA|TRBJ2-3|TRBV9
TGTGCCAGCAGCGTACGGGGGTCAAAAACAGATACGCAGTATTTT
CASSVRGSKTDTQYF
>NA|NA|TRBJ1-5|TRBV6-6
TGTGCCAGCAAAGACCGGGGCAATCAGCCCCAGCATTTT
CASKDRGNQPQHF
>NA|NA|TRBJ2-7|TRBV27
TGTGCCAGCAGTTTTATGGGCGAGTACTACGAGCAGTACTTC
CASSFMGEYYEQYF
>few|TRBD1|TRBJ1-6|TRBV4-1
TGCGCCAGCAGCCAAGGACAGGGCGGGTCACCCCTCCACTTT
CASSQGQGGSPLHF
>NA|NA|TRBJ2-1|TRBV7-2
TGTGCCAGCAGCTCCCAAATGGGGGGCTACAATGAGCAGTTCTTC
CASSSQMGGYNEQFF
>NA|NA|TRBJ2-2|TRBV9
TGTGCCAGCAGTTCCACCCGAGGGAACACCGGGGAGCTGTTTTTT
CASSSTRGNTGELFF
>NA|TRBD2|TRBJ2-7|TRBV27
TGTGCCAGCAGTCCATGGACTAGCGGGTTCTACGAGCAGTACTTC
CASSPWTSGFYEQYF
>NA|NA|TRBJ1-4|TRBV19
TGTGCCAGTAGTGGTCGCGGTGGCAGGGAAGGCGAAAAACTGTTTTTT
CASSGRGGREGEKLFF
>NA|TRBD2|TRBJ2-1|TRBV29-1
TGCAGCGTTGGCCCCCCCCCAGCGGGAGAAGTGGATGAGCAGTTCTTC
CSVGPPPAGEVDEQFF
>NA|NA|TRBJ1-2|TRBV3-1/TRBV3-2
TGTGCCAGCAGCCAAGGGACTGTTGGCTACACCTTC
CASSQGTVGYTF
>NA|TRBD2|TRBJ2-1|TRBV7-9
TGTGCCAGCAGCTTAAAGGCGGGAGTAGGGGCGGGTCTCGATGAGCAGTTCTTC
CASSLKAGVGAGLDEQFF
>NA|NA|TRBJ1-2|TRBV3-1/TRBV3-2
TGTGCCAGCAGCCTCTGGGACACCGCTAACTATGGCTACACCTTC
CASSLWDTANYGYTF
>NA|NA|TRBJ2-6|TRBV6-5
TGTGCCAGCGGCATTCGGGCGGGTGGGGCCAACGTCCTGACTTTC
CASGIRAGGANVLTF
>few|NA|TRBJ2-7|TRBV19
TGTGCCAGTAGCATCGGACTGGGGGAGGCTACCGAGCAGTACTTC
CASSIGLGEATEQYF
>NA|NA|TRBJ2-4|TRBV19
TGTGCCAGTAGTATCCGTCCAGGACAGAAAAACATTCAGTACTTC
CASSIRPGQKNIQYF
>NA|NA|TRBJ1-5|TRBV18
TGTGCCAGCTCACCAACCCCAACAAGACATGGTAGCAATCAGCCCCAGCATTTT
CASSPTPTRHGSNQPQHF
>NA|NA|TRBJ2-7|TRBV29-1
TGCAGCGTTGGGCCGACCAGGACAAGCGAGCAGTACTTC
CSVGPTRTSEQYF
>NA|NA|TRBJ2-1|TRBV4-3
TGCGCCAGCAGCCCCCACGGGAAGCGCCGCTCCTACAATGAGCAGTTCTTC
CASSPHGKRRSYNEQFF
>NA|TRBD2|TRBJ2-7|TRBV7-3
TGTGCCAGCAGCTTAGCGGGAGGTCGGAGCGAGCAGTACTTC
CASSLAGGRSEQYF
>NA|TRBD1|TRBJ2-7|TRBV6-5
TGTGCCAGCAGCGGGGACAGCTCCTACGAGCAGTACTTC
CASSGDSSYEQYF
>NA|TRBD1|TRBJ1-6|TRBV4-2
TGTGCCAGCAGCCAAGCCGGGACAGCTAATTCACCCCTCCACTTT
CASSQAGTANSPLHF
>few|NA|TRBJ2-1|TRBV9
TGTGCCAGCAGCGTAGGCGCAAGTCTTAATGAGCAGTTCTTC
CASSVGASLNEQFF
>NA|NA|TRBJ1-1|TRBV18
TGTGCCAGCTCACCTATGGACAGTGACACTGAAGCTTTCTTT
CASSPMDSDTEAFF
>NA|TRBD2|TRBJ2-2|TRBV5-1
TGCGCCAGCAGCCCGGGGGCTAGCGGGAGATTTCAGGGCGGGGAGCTGTTTTTT
CASSPGASGRFQGGELFF
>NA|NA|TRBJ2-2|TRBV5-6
TGTGCCAGCAGCTCCCTAAGCACCGGGGAGCTGTTTTTT
CASSSLSTGELFF
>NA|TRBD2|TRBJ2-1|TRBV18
TGTGCCAGCTCCCTCTATAGCGGGAGCTCCTACAATGAGCAGTTCTTC
CASSLYSGSSYNEQFF
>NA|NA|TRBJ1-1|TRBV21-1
TGTGCCAGCAGTTTTACAGGGAACCCTCAAGCTTTCTTT
CASSFTGNPQAFF
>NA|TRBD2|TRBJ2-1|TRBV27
TGTGCCAGCAGTAGTAGCGGGAGGGTCAATGAGCAGTTCTTC
CASSSSGRVNEQFF
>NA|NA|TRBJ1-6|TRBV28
TGTGCCAGCACCGGGAGCTCCTATAATTCACCCCTCCACTTT
CASTGSSYNSPLHF
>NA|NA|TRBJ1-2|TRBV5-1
TGCGCCAGCAGCTTTCAGGATGACTATGGCTACACCTTC
CASSFQDDYGYTF